One and the same sample provided the 12 T cell receptor beta chains below, sequenced in a study of CD8 T cells in ankylosing spondylitis. In TCRdb, the 5' RACE reads were re-called with MiXCR into one record per CDR3 protein. Of 200,000 to 300,000 distinct CDR3 sequences listed, about 11% were seen once; the top ten hold less than 3%. Material for sequencing was blood, either unsorted or a sorted T cell fraction (not recorded which). The receptors shown here come from a male donor with ankylosing spondylitis or in good health (not recorded which).

This clonotype was seen many times. This chain links TRBV5-1 with TRBJ1-2, with unresolved D. The CDR3 covers 15 residues. V gave up 2 bases and J gave up 4 bases, with 15 bases separating them. Germline lookup yields CDR1 SGHRS and CDR2 YFSETQ. The CDR3: CASSFAVRGSYGYTF. The CDR3 DNA reads as TGCGCCAGCAGCTTCGCGGTACGCGGGAGCTATGGCTACACCTTC.

V gene TRBV6-1 combines with J gene TRBJ1-1; no reliable D call. This CDR3 spans 14 amino acids. Germline V CDR1 and CDR2: MNHNS, SASEGT. V lost 3 bases and J 5 bases, leaving 13 bases between the germline ends. The CDR3 here is CASSEVRRETEAFF. The CDR3 DNA sequence: TGTGCCAGCAGTGAGGTGAGACGGGAGACTGAAGCTTTCTTT.

This clonotype occurred many times. The chain links TRBV7-2 to TRBJ2-1, with 10 positions matching TRBD2. This CDR3 spans 16 amino acids. The V gene end was trimmed by 7 bases and the J gene end by 7 bases; junction bases not matched to a gene: 13. Germline V gives CDR1 SGHTA, CDR2 FQGNSA. Written as DNA, the CDR3 is TGTGCCAGCACCCCCCAGAGAGCGGGGGGGCTGAATGAGCAGTTCTTC. Protein: CASTPQRAGGLNEQFF. Based on the CDR3 plus reference TRBV7-2 and TRBJ2-1, the full variable domain is GAGVSQSPSNKVTEKGKDVELRCDPISGHTALYWYRQSLGQGLEFLIYFQGNSAPDKSGLPSDRFSAERTGGSVSTLTIQRTQQEDSAVYLCASTPQRAGGLNEQFFGPGTRLTVL.

The sample holds many counts of this clonotype. The gene calls are TRBV12-3 or TRBV12-4 and TRBJ2-1; the D is unclear. This CDR3 contains 14 residues. Trimming took 7 bases from V and 0 from J, leaving 10 bases between them. The CDR3 bases are TGTGCCAGCACTGCCGGAAGCTCCTACAATGAGCAGTTCTTC. This codes for CASTAGSSYNEQFF.

J is TRBJ2-1 and V is TRBV12-3 or TRBV12-4; TRBD2 agrees at 7 bases. The V and J ends lost 6 bases and 9 bases, in that order; junction bases with no gene match: 8. This CDR3 comprises 13 residues. In DNA form, the CDR3 reads TGTGCCAGCAGGACGGAAGGCGGGGGTGAGCAGTTCTTC. Translation gives CASRTEGGGEQFF.

This clonotype occurred many times. The rearrangement links TRBV12-3 or TRBV12-4 to TRBJ1-5, with 7 positions matching TRBD1. The CDR3 contains 14 residues. J was trimmed by 2 bases and V by 5 bases; bases with no gene match: 3. CDR3 sequence reads: CASSLDRGNQPQHF. The CDR3 DNA is TGTGCCAGCAGTCTAGACAGGGGCAATCAGCCCCAGCATTTT.

This clonotype was counted at least ten times. The DNA of the CDR3 is TGCGCCAGCAGCTTTGGGACAGGTCCCTACGAGCAGTACTTC. Translated, it gives CASSFGTGPYEQYF. This rearrangement joins TRBV5-1 to TRBJ2-7; the match to TRBD1 covers 8 bases. Germline assignment: CDR1 SGHRS and CDR2 YFSETQ. The trim removed 2 bases at V and 2 bases at J, leaving 3 bases unmatched. The CDR3 is made up of 14 amino acids.

For the CDR3, the DNA is TGCAGTGCTAGAAGGACTAGCGGGTCCCTCAATGAGCAGTTCTTC. Protein: CSARRTSGSLNEQFF. J is TRBJ2-1 and V is TRBV20-1; TRBD2 agrees at 11 bases. Germline V CDR1 and CDR2: DFQATT, SNEGSKA (reference sequence). The CDR3 is made up of 15 amino acids. J lost 6 bases, V lost 2 bases, and 6 bases had no gene match.

This clonotype showed up many times. The gene calls are TRBV5-1 and TRBJ1-1; D is ambiguous. Trimming took 4 bases from V and 1 from J, leaving 14 bases between them. CDR1 SGHRS and CDR2 YFSETQ come from the germline V gene. The CDR3 length is 15 residues. The CDR3 region has the DNA TGCGCCAGCAGCCCCACCGGTTTGGGGAACACTGAAGCTTTCTTT. It codes for CASSPTGLGNTEAFF.

This clonotype was picked up a small number of times. V gene TRBV3-1 combines with J gene TRBJ2-3; D unresolved. The germline V gene has CDR1 LGHDT and CDR2 YNNKEL (reference sequence). V lost 3 bases and J 8 bases, leaving 6 bases between the germline ends. The CDR3 runs to 11 residues. Here the CDR3 DNA reads TGTGCCAGCAGCCAGATGGCTACGCAGTATTTT. As protein: CASSQMATQYF.

This clonotype showed up many times. V gene TRBV29-1 combines with J gene TRBJ2-2; TRBD2 is a possible D gene (5 bases). The CDR3 extends over 16 amino acids. V was shortened by 4 bases and J by 0 bases, with 15 bases between the two germline ends. Germline values: CDR1 SQVTM, CDR2 ANQGSEA. The CDR3 reads CSVAGEPASNTGELFF. The CDR3 DNA reads as TGCAGCGTTGCTGGGGAGCCCGCCTCGAACACCGGGGAGCTGTTTTTT.

The J gene is TRBJ1-3, the V gene TRBV30; D call uncertain. Germline CDR1 GTSNPN, CDR2 SVGIG (reference sequence). V shed 5 bases and J shed 0 bases, with 11 bases lying between them. CDR3 size: 14 residues. CDR3 residues: CAWAGPFSGNTIYF. The CDR3 DNA is TGTGCCTGGGCTGGACCGTTCTCTGGAAACACCATATATTTT.